This TCR beta chain was found in a study of blood T cell repertoires in COVID-19. Study background: The origin of the acute and convalescent COVID-19 samples was the United States, Italy and Spain.

This clone was counted a few times. Some clones are missing from TCRdb's copy, which holds only in-frame ones; the method was immunoSEQ multiplex PCR. The sample shows 200,000 to 250,000 clones, 81% of them seen only once. V was pared by 3 bases and J by 3 bases, with 14 bases between. Germline V gives CDR1 SGHRS, CDR2 YFSETQ. The CDR3 has 15 residues. The clonotype originates from a woman at least 80 years old with COVID-19, enrolled during active disease. Sequenced: peripheral blood. The chain couples TRBV5-1 to TRBJ2-3; D is perhaps TRBD2 (5 bases). In DNA, the CDR3 is TGCGCCAGCAGCTCCGCAGGAGGTTGGACAGATACGCAGTATTTT. This gives the protein CASSSAGGWTDTQYF.